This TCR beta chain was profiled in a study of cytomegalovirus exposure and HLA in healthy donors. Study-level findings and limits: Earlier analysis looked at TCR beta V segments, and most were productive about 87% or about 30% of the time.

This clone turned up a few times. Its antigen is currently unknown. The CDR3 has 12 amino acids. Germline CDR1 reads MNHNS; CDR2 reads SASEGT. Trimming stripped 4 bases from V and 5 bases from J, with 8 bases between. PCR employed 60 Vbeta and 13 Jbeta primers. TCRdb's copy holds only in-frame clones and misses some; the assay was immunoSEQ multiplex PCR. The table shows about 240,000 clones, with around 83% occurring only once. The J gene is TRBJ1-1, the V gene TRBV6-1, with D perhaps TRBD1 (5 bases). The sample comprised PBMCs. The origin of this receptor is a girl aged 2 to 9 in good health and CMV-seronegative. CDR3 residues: CASSVGGTEAFF. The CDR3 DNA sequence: TGTGCCAGCAGTGTGGGGGGGACTGAAGCTTTCTTT.